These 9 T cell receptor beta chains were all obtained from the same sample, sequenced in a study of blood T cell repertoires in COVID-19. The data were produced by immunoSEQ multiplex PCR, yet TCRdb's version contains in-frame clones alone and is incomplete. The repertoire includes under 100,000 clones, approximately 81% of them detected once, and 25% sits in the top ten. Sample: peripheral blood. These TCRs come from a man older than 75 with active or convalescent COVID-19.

This chain's CDR3 is CSVVTSRETQYF. CDR3 coding DNA: TGCAGCGTTGTGACTAGCAGAGAGACCCAGTACTTC. V is TRBV29-1 and J is TRBJ2-5, with TRBD2 matching over 7 bases. The ends lost 4 bases at V and 4 bases at J; junction bases unmatched: 3. The germline gives CDR1 SQVTM, CDR2 ANQGSEA. CDR3 size: 12 residues.

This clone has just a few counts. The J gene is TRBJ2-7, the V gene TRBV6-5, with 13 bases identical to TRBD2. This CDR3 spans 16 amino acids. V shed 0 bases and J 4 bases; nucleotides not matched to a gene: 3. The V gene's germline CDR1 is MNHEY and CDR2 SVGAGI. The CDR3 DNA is TGTGCCAGCAGTTACTCACTAGCGGGGGGGCCTTACGAGCAGTACTTC. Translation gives CASSYSLAGGPYEQYF.

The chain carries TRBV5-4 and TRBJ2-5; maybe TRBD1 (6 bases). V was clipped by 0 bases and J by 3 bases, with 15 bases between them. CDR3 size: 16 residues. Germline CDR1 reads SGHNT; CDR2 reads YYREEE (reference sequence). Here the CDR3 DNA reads TGTGCCAGCAGCTTGGCTCAGGGGATTGGCAAAGAGACCCAGTACTTC. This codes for CASSLAQGIGKETQYF.

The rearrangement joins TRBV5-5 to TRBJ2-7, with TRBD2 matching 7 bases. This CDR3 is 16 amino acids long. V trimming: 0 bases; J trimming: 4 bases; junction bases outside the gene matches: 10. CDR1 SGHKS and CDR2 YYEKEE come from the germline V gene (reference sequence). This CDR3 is CASSLEFTSVNYEQYF. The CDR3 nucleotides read TGTGCCAGCAGCTTGGAGTTCACTAGCGTGAATTACGAGCAGTACTTC.

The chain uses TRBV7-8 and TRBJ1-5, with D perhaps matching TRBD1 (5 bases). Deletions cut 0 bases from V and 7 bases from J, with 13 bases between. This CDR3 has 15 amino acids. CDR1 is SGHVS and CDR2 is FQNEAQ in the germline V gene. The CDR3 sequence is CASSLANGGRQPQHF. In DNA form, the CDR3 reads TGTGCCAGCAGCTTAGCGAACGGGGGAAGGCAGCCCCAGCATTTT.

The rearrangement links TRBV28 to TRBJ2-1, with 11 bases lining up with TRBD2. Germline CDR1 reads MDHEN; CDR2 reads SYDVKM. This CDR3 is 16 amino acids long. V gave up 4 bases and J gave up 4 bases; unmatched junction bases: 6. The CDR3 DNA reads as TGTGCCAGCAGTTCTAGCGGGGGGCGATTATACAATGAGCAGTTCTTC. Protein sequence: CASSSSGGRLYNEQFF.

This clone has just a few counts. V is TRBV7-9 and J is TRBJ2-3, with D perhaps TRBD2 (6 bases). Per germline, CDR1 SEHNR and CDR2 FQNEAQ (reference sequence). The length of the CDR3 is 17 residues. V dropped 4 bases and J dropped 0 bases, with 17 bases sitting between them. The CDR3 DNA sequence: TGTGCCAGCAGCTCCTGGGTGGCGGGGACGAGCACAGATACGCAGTATTTT. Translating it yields CASSSWVAGTSTDTQYF. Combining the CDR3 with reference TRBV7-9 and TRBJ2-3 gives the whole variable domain DTGVSQNPRHKITKRGQNVTFRCDPISEHNRLYWYRQTLGQGPEFLTYFQNEAQLEKSRLLSDRFSAERPKGSFSTLEIQRTEQGDSAMYLCASSSWVAGTSTDTQYFGPGTRLTVL.

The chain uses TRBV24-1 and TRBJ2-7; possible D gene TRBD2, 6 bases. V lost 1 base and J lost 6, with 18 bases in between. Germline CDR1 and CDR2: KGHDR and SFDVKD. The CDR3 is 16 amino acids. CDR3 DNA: TGTGCCACCAGTGATTTAGGGGTGGAGCGGAGGGGCGAGCAGTACTTC. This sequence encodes CATSDLGVERRGEQYF.

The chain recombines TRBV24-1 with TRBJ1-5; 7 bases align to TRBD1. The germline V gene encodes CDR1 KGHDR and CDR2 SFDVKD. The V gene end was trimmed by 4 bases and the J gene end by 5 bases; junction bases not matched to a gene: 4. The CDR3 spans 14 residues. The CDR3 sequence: CATSEGGVDQPQHF. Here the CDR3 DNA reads TGTGCCACCAGTGAAGGGGGCGTGGATCAGCCCCAGCATTTT.